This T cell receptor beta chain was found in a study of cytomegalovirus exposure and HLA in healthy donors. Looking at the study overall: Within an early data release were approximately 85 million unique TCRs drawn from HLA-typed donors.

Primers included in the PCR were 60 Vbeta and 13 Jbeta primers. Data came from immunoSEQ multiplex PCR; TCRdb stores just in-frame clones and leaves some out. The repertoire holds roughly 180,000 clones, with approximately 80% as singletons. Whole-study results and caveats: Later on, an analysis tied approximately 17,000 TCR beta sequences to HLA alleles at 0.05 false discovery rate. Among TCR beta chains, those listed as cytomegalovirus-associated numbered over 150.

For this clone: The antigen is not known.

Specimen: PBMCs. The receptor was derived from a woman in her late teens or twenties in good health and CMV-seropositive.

The CDR3 loop reads CTIGTGGSRGYTF. CDR3 nucleotide sequence: TGCACTATTGGGACAGGGGGCTCAAGAGGCTACACCTTC. The chain couples TRBV29-1 to TRBJ1-2, with TRBD1 matching over 12 bases. The CDR3 runs 13 residues. Looked up from germline, CDR1 is SQVTM and CDR2 is ANQGSEA.